One and the same sample provided the 22 T cell receptor beta chains below, sequenced in a study of T-cell reconstitution after alpha-beta-depleted transplantation in children. Preparation of the TCRbeta library used unique molecular identifiers. MiXCR, applied by TCRdb to the PCR reads, yields one record per CDR3 protein. Among about 830,000 distinct CDR3 sequences, roughly 16% were seen once, and the ten largest hold approximately 5%. Source: PBMCs, mostly from graft donor cells, taken 360 days after TCRalphabeta/CD19-depleted stem cell transplant. Receptors originate from a male patient between 10 and 17 years old who had a stem cell transplant for acute lymphoblastic leukemia, so the T cells may come from the graft donor.

The table lists this clonotype with a few counts. The chain joins TRBV3-1 to TRBJ2-6; D is possibly TRBD2 (7 bases). The V and J ends lost 4 bases and 2 bases respectively, with 12 bases between them. This CDR3 spans 16 amino acids. Germline CDR1 and CDR2: LGHDT and YNNKEL (reference sequence). This CDR3 is CASSPSGGPGANVLTF. CDR3 nucleotides: TGTGCCAGCAGCCCTTCGGGGGGCCCTGGGGCCAACGTCCTGACTTTC. Drawing the rest from reference TRBV3-1 and TRBJ2-6, the complete variable domain is DTAVSQTPKYLVTQMGNDKSIKCEQNLGHDTMYWYKQDSKKFLKIMFSYNNKELIINETVPNRFSPKSPDKAHLNLHINSLELGDSAVYFCASSPSGGPGANVLTFGAGSRLTVL.

This clonotype was counted between two and nine times. The rearrangement uses TRBV5-1 and TRBJ1-2, with D possibly being TRBD1 (5 bases). From germline, CDR1 is SGHRS and CDR2 YFSETQ. The CDR3 totals 15 residues. Trimming took 0 bases from V and 2 from J, leaving 11 bases between them. The CDR3 reads CASSLDDGGNYGYTF. DNA of the CDR3: TGCGCCAGCAGCTTGGATGACGGGGGGAACTATGGCTACACCTTC.

This clonotype was found a few times. V gene TRBV25-1 combines with J gene TRBJ2-2; D ambiguous. Trimming took off 0 bases at V and 7 bases at J, with 9 bases between the two ends. CDR3 size: 14 residues. Germline values: CDR1 MGHDK, CDR2 SYGVNS. The CDR3: CASSEYEVGGELFF. CDR3 bases: TGTGCCAGCAGTGAATATGAGGTCGGCGGGGAGCTGTTTTTT.

This clonotype turned up a few times. This chain uses TRBV11-2 with TRBJ2-7; 8 positions match TRBD2. The CDR3 contains 17 residues. The J segment lost 0 bases and the V segment lost 5 bases, leaving 12 bases of the junction unmatched. CDR1 is SGHAT, CDR2 FQNNGV, per germline. The chain's CDR3 is CASSTYAGRESSYEQYF. The CDR3 DNA reads TGTGCCAGCAGCACATATGCCGGGAGGGAGAGCTCCTACGAGCAGTACTTC.

This clonotype was observed a few times. The V and J genes are TRBV20-1 and TRBJ2-1; 7 bases agree with TRBD2. The CDR3 contains 16 residues. CDR1 is DFQATT and CDR2 is SNEGSKA in the germline V gene (reference sequence). J lost 7 bases, V lost 0 bases, and 12 bases had no gene match. The CDR3 sequence: CSARDPPGLTVNEQFF. CDR3 nucleotides: TGCAGTGCTAGAGACCCTCCGGGACTAACCGTTAATGAGCAGTTCTTC.

In its sample, this clonotype was seen many times. The chain employs TRBV28 and TRBJ2-7; 11 bases line up with TRBD2. Trimming took 6 bases from V and 4 from J; bases not matched to a gene: 8. Per the germline V gene, CDR1 is MDHEN and CDR2 is SYDVKM. The CDR3 extends over 15 amino acids. The CDR3 loop reads CASSNRLAGLYEQYF. Written as DNA, the CDR3 is TGTGCCAGCAGCAACCGACTAGCGGGATTATACGAGCAGTACTTC.

The chain couples TRBV12-3 or TRBV12-4 to TRBJ2-2; 11 nucleotides agree with TRBD2. V gave up 5 bases and J gave up 6 bases; unmatched junction bases: 5. CDR3 length equals 15 residues. The CDR3 here is CASSRSGRAPGELFF. CDR3 DNA: TGTGCCAGCAGTCGTAGCGGGAGGGCCCCCGGGGAGCTGTTTTTT.

This clonotype was found many times. This chain links TRBV11-2 with TRBJ2-1; unclear D gene. The CDR3 is made up of 16 amino acids. Trimming shortened V by 2 bases and J by 0 bases, and 11 bases separated the two germline ends. The germline gives CDR1 SGHAT, CDR2 FQNNGV. This CDR3 reads CASSLPQLASYNEQFF. The CDR3 DNA sequence: TGTGCCAGCAGCTTACCCCAACTGGCCTCCTACAATGAGCAGTTCTTC.

The chain combines TRBV12-5 with TRBJ2-1; a weak D match, TRBD1 (5 bases). This CDR3 is built from 21 residues. The germline CDR1 and CDR2 sequences are LGHNT and FRNRAP. V was cut by 0 bases and J by 4 bases, with 28 bases left in between. The CDR3 DNA sequence: TGTGCTAGTGGTTTGGTACATCCCGAATGGGGCCACAGCGTCCGATACAATGAGCAGTTCTTC. It yields the protein CASGLVHPEWGHSVRYNEQFF.

This clonotype was picked up a small number of times. J is TRBJ2-7 and V is TRBV29-1; D gene ambiguous. Trimming took off 7 bases at V and 2 bases at J, with 9 bases between the two ends. CDR3 length: 11 residues. Germline-derived CDR1 and CDR2 are SQVTM and ANQGSEA. The CDR3 is CSGSGAYEQYF. CDR3 bases: TGCAGCGGATCTGGGGCCTACGAGCAGTACTTC.

The chain couples TRBV7-9 to TRBJ2-1; D unclear. V lost 10 bases and J 0 bases, leaving 13 bases between the germline ends. CDR3 length equals 14 residues. Germline CDR1 SEHNR, CDR2 FQNEAQ (reference sequence). The CDR3 is CATPFGSSYNEQFF. CDR3 bases: TGTGCCACCCCCTTCGGGTCCTCCTACAATGAGCAGTTCTTC.

The chain recombines TRBV20-1 with TRBJ2-1; D gene uncertain. V dropped 6 bases and J dropped 0 bases, with 15 bases sitting between them. Germline assignment: CDR1 DFQATT and CDR2 SNEGSKA (reference sequence). The CDR3 extends over 15 amino acids. CDR3 sequence (DNA): TGCAGTGCCTTCCCCTTGTGGGACTCCTACAATGAGCAGTTCTTC. Protein sequence: CSAFPLWDSYNEQFF.

V gene TRBV11-2 combines with J gene TRBJ2-3, with a weak D call TRBD1 (5 bases). CDR3 length: 19 amino acids. V was clipped by 2 bases and J by 2 bases, with 23 bases between them. Germline-derived CDR1 and CDR2 are SGHAT and FQNNGV. The CDR3 loop is CASSLRSSGNPLYTDTQYF. CDR3 DNA: TGTGCCAGCAGCTTACGATCCTCAGGGAACCCGCTTTACACAGATACGCAGTATTTT. The whole variable domain, filled in from reference TRBV11-2 and TRBJ2-3, reads EAGVAQSPRYKIIEKRQSVAFWCNPISGHATLYWYQQILGQGPKLLIQFQNNGVVDDSQLPKDRFSAERLKGVDSTLKIQPAKLEDSAVYLCASSLRSSGNPLYTDTQYFGPGTRLTVL.

The J gene is TRBJ2-1, the V gene TRBV5-1; 12 bases map to TRBD2. J lost 4 bases, V lost 7 bases, and 9 bases had no gene match. CDR3 length equals 16 residues. Per the germline V gene, CDR1 is SGHRS and CDR2 is YFSETQ. The CDR3 loop is CASQNYGTSGYNEQFF. The CDR3 DNA is TGCGCCAGCCAGAATTACGGGACTAGCGGGTACAATGAGCAGTTCTTC.

This clonotype was counted only a few times. The V call is TRBV5-1, the J call TRBJ1-1; tentatively, D is TRBD1 (6 bases). Germline assignment: CDR1 SGHRS and CDR2 YFSETQ. Trimming pared 2 bases from V and 0 bases from J, leaving 8 bases between. CDR3 length equals 14 residues. The CDR3 DNA is TGCGCCAGCAGCTTCGGGACATTGAACACTGAAGCTTTCTTT. It specifies CASSFGTLNTEAFF.

This clonotype occurred a few times. The chain carries TRBV6-1 and TRBJ2-1; weak D call: TRBD1 (6 bases). CDR1 MNHNS and CDR2 SASEGT come from the germline V gene. The CDR3 totals 15 residues. V dropped 6 bases and J dropped 1 base, with 13 bases sitting between them. This CDR3 is CASRDSDRSYNEQFF. The DNA for the CDR3 is TGTGCCAGCAGGGATTCGGACAGATCCTACAATGAGCAGTTCTTC.

In this sample, this clonotype turned up a few times. The genes are TRBV7-8 and TRBJ2-7; D unclear. CDR1 and CDR2 from the germline V gene are SGHVS and FQNEAQ. Trimming removed 4 bases from V and 0 bases from J, with 10 bases in between. This CDR3 has 14 amino acids. The CDR3 sequence is CASSSISGSYEQYF. The CDR3 DNA sequence: TGTGCCAGCAGCTCCATAAGTGGCTCCTACGAGCAGTACTTC.

A few counts support this clonotype. This chain joins TRBV19 and TRBJ2-1, with 8 bases aligning to TRBD1. J was trimmed by 7 bases and V by 7 bases; bases with no gene match: 6. Germline V gene lookup returns CDR1 LNHDA and CDR2 SQIVND (reference sequence). The CDR3 extends over 13 amino acids. DNA of the CDR3: TGTGCCAGTATTGGGACAGGCCTAAATGAGCAGTTCTTC. This translates into CASIGTGLNEQFF.

The chain uses TRBV5-4 and TRBJ1-1; D remains ambiguous. From germline, CDR1 is SGHNT and CDR2 YYREEE (reference sequence). This CDR3 region has 13 residues. Trimming took off 0 bases at V and 6 bases at J, with 9 bases between the two ends. The CDR3 region has the DNA TGTGCCAGCAGCTTGGTCCCACAGCCTGAAGCTTTCTTT. The encoded protein is CASSLVPQPEAFF.

The chain has TRBV4-1 and TRBJ2-7; 10 bases are a match to TRBD1. After removal of 3 bases from V and 1 base from J, the junction contained 3 bases not matched to a gene. Germline V gene lookup returns CDR1 MGHRA and CDR2 YSYEKL. This CDR3 comprises 15 residues. The CDR3 sequence: CASSHRGQGSYEQYF. The CDR3 DNA sequence: TGCGCCAGCAGCCATCGGGGACAGGGGTCCTACGAGCAGTACTTC.

The chain combines TRBV7-6 with TRBJ2-7; D call uncertain. The CDR3 totals 15 residues. Germline lookup yields CDR1 SGHVS and CDR2 FNYEAQ. V was shortened by 1 base and J by 5 bases, with 15 bases between the two germline ends. In nucleotides, the CDR3 is TGTGCCAGCAGCTTAGACCTACCGTTTACCCACGAGCAGTACTTC. This sequence encodes CASSLDLPFTHEQYF.

This sequence joins TRBV27 and TRBJ2-3; 7 nucleotides agree with TRBD2. Germline trimming cut 6 bases from V and 6 bases from J; bases unmatched to any gene: 12. Germline values: CDR1 MNHEY, CDR2 SMNVEV (reference sequence). CDR3 size: 15 residues. CDR3 in amino acids: CASSQLAIGLDTQYF. The CDR3 coding sequence is TGTGCCAGCAGCCAACTAGCGATTGGACTCGATACGCAGTATTTT.